The T cell receptor beta chain described here comes from a study of cytomegalovirus exposure and HLA in healthy donors. Losses at the gene ends were 1 base for V and 0 bases for J; bases not matched to a gene: 5. The germline gives CDR1 SGHAT, CDR2 FQNNGV. CDR3 length: 16 amino acids. Overall study findings and caveats: Later analysis associated a missense DCLRE1C variant with TCR beta V- and J-gene trimming.

The PCR had 60 Vbeta and 13 Jbeta primers. Sequenced by immunoSEQ multiplex PCR; TCRdb stores in-frame clones only, minus some. Among 150,000 to 200,000 clones listed, about 85% were seen once. With respect to this clone: Antigen unknown.

This TCR was recovered from a male donor in good health and CMV-seropositive. The chain links TRBV11-2 to TRBJ2-5; 7 bases agree with TRBD1. Sequencing was carried out using PBMCs. This CDR3 is CASSLVTGQDQETQYF. CDR3 DNA sequence: TGTGCCAGCAGCTTAGTTACAGGACAGGACCAAGAGACCCAGTACTTC.